This TCR beta chain was documented in a study of cytomegalovirus exposure and HLA in healthy donors (TCRdb year 2017). Regarding the complete study: An earlier analysis of about 530 of the donors reported 276 Gb of sequence data and roughly 120 million unique TCR beta sequences obtained from some 200 million T cells. Typing coverage varied by locus: roughly 620-640 donors for A, B, C, DRB1 and DQB1; some 520 for DQA1; about 590 for DPA1; approximately 490 for DPB1. Across approximately 400 genotyped donors of the cohort, an average of approximately 200,000 unique TCR beta nucleotide sequences per donor were sequenced, and around 19% of those sequences were non-productive. Among the approximately 420 genotyped donors, about 83% belonged to the genetic ancestry cluster associated with self-reported Caucasian donors. In the later analysis, no new phenotypic data were used to find candidate immune exposures; instead, reliance was placed on TCR beta sequences and their occurrence across donors. To decide whether each TCR beta V gene segment behaved as functional or pseudogenic, an earlier analysis of 587 of the donors relied on high-throughput TCR beta sequencing. A later analysis re-analyzed previously published TCR beta repertoires from approximately 670 donors and added high-resolution HLA genotyping to study TCR occurrence patterns. A later genetic analysis took genome-wide SNP genotypes for about 55% of the roughly 700 donors and used that subset as a discovery cohort. An early release that covered 640 HLA-typed donors contained around 300 gigabases of sequencing data and about 84 million unique TCR sequences. Both class I and class II loci were covered by HLA typing, at four-digit resolution. The study aimed to test whether cataloging public T cell receptors could reveal signatures of past pathogen exposure. A handful of DR-DQ haplotypes were handled as single units for association and clustering because linkage in the cohort was strong. Using immunosequencing, the study profiled T cell repertoires from about 610 subjects and related those repertoires to cytomegalovirus serostatus. High-throughput TCR immunosequencing, statistical association of individual TCRs with disease status, and machine learning were combined to predict cytomegalovirus infection status. Besides the first cohort of around 670 subjects, a separate validation cohort made up of roughly 120 different subjects was used. All discovery cohort repertoires had been generated using a single sequencing platform. Donor age, sex, ethnicity and CMV serostatus were collected together with the repertoire data.

Library preparation employed the immunoSEQ multiplex PCR assay. The multiplex PCR relied on a mix of 60 forward primers for TCR Vbeta segments and 13 reverse primers for TCR Jbeta segments. A multiplex PCR assay on genomic DNA amplified the CDR3 region of rearranged TCR beta genes. On the Illumina HiSeq System, the amplified TCR beta libraries were sequenced as 87-base-pair reads. The original methods were these. A later analysis tallied tens of millions of unique TCR beta chains across the 650 to 750 repertoires, and around 9.9 million of those chains were shared by two or more donors. To remove PCR and sequencing errors, raw reads were error-corrected and collapsed into unique sequences using a nearest-neighbor algorithm that merged closely related sequences. To assign V, D and J gene segments, CDR3 sequences were aligned to IMGT reference sequences. Each retained sequence needed at least a six-nucleotide match to both a V gene segment and a J gene segment. A rearrangement counted as productive if the CDR3 had no stop codons and remained in frame with V and J, and every other rearrangement counted as non-productive. CDR3 was defined according to IMGT convention as the region running from the second conserved V-encoded cysteine to the conserved J-encoded phenylalanine. The earlier analysis of about 530 of the donors excluded any sequence lacking an unambiguous match to a single V gene segment. An earlier analysis of several hundred of the donors called V segments functional above 56.7% productive rearrangements and segregating when the between-donor standard deviation exceeded 5%. A statistical classification framework was developed to diagnose cytomegalovirus status using the catalog of TCR beta chain sequences. In a later analysis, V and J genes were assigned by comparing TCR nucleotide sequences against IMGT/GENE-DB human TR gene sequences. In a later analysis, CDR3 sequences and most-parsimonious VDJ recombination scenarios were assigned using the TCRdist pipeline. In a later analysis, every TCR beta chain was defined by the combination of its CDR3 amino acid sequence and its V-gene family, and reads without a unique V-gene family were dropped. To address suspected cross-contamination and a sequencing artifact, a later analysis removed approximately 600 highly shared, low-generation-probability nucleotide sequences. In a later analysis, a clonal expansion index was calculated for each public chain from normalized within-repertoire ranks of inferred template counts. In a later analysis, generation probabilities were computed with a VDJ recombination model fitted to out-of-frame rearrangements, and the resulting probabilities were checked against IGoR. In a later analysis, TCR-TCR, TCR-HLA and TCR-CMV co-occurrence was scored with hypergeometric tests, and a repertoire-size bias correction was applied to TCR pairs. In a later analysis, false discovery rates were estimated by permuting HLA or CMV assignments 20 times. A later analysis grouped co-occurring TCRs with DBSCAN, adding TCRdist sequence similarity when clustering within HLA-allele-positive subsets. Repertoires with fewer than 30,000 or more than 120,000 public chains were left out of co-occurrence clustering, as were five repertoires with anomalous nucleotide sharing. The source is immuneACCESS, and TCRdb retained only in-frame sequences with V and J called. Part of the clones is not carried over; for the studies checked, unresolved V genes explain less than half of this, and the remainder is unexplained. That table gives V, J and clone size, and the DNA gave D and trimming. Recorded for this sample are approximately 100,000 clones; about 80% of them occurred a single time. The leading ten clones occupy more than 2% of the sample.

In total, about 650 healthy bone marrow donors made up the cohort. At the time of sampling, every cohort member was nominally healthy, though immune exposures that went unrecorded were likely present. The donor tested CMV seropositive, placing the donor among the approximately 290 seropositive members of the cohort. A peripheral blood sample was collected from each donor, and TCR beta sequencing was performed on peripheral blood mononuclear cells. Genomic DNA extraction from the blood cell samples was performed with the Qiagen DNeasy Blood Extraction Kit. From a lookup of the germline V gene, CDR1 and CDR2 are MNHNS and SASEGT. Reading from cysteine to phenylalanine, the CDR3 counts 14 amino acids. Of the read, only the CDR3 DNA is kept; its 42 bases are in frame from base 1. The trim is 2 bases for V and 9 bases for J, with a gap of 11 bases between the germline ends. Overall study results and their limits: A cluster of highly shared sequence variants was judged likely to be a technical artifact of the sequencing pipeline. In a later analysis, HLA-associated TCR beta chains were found to be more clonally expanded and to have lower generation probabilities than equally common non-associated chains. Sequencing depth was assumed to be roughly uniform across donors in the presence/absence analyses, though that assumption may not hold. Specific HLA alleles were associated with about 17,000 TCR beta sequences at a false discovery rate of 0.05 in a later analysis. In both the original and validation cohorts, the classifier was reported to diagnose cytomegalovirus status with high specificity and sensitivity. Linkage disequilibrium might explain the correlated functional status among segregating V segments, but an unknown experimental factor could not be ruled out. Several of the top co-occurrence clusters appeared to be linked to parvovirus B19, influenza, CMV and Epstein-Barr virus, according to a later analysis. When HLA alleles, especially DR and DQ, strongly co-occurred, TCR associations were difficult to assign to individual alleles. Three of the identified cytomegalovirus-associated TCR beta chains were confirmed in vitro to be specific for cytomegalovirus antigens. Across donors, most TCR sequences were observed very rarely, whereas some public TCRs were present in many individuals. For the cohort, immune exposure information was limited to CMV serostatus. Because some donors lacked HLA typing at each locus, the association tests relied only on the typed subset. Broadly in line with IMGT annotations, most TCR beta V segments showed up in productive rearrangements about 90% or about 30% of the time in an earlier analysis of around 600 of the donors. Because counts were too low, about 15 rarely observed V segments, including chromosome 9 orphons, were left out of the earlier analysis of some 600 of the donors. Because the 87-base-pair reads could not distinguish some IMGT-functional V segments, including TRBV6-2 and TRBV6-3, those segments were excluded. In this cohort, only TCR beta chains were sequenced, and detectable features were limited by the absence of alpha or paired-chain data. A later genetic analysis associated a missense DCLRE1C variant with V-gene and J-gene trimming of TCR beta chains, and an independent cohort replicated the association. It was suggested by the authors that the approach could potentially be generalized to other disease states and immunological phenotypes. A total of some 180 TCR beta chains were listed by the study as associated with cytomegalovirus. A further reported finding was that TCR beta sequences accurately predicted the HLA-A and HLA-B alleles for most subjects in the first cohort. A later genetic analysis reported fewer N-insertions in productive TCRs among donors in an Asian-associated ancestry cluster than the roughly 700-donor mean. Most CMV-associated TCR beta chains appeared to be HLA-restricted in a later analysis, and the HLA associations seemed to be driven largely by CMV exposure. In a later analysis, TCR association rates were found to vary across HLA loci, with the most associated TCRs seen for DRB1 alleles and the fewest for HLA-C alleles.

On this clone: Its antigen is currently not known. It has no much larger one-base neighbor in the sample; base qualities were not kept.

The receptor's source is a man in his forties or fifties in good health and CMV-seropositive. The chain was built from TRBV6-1 and TRBJ1-6, with TRBD1 tentatively as D gene (6 bases match). Sequenced material: PBMCs. CDR3 reads: CASSELGGGSPLHF. The nucleotides read TGTGCCAGCAGTGAATTAGGGGGTGGTTCACCCCTCCACTTT.